This T cell receptor (beta chain) was retrieved from a study of technical replicates of blood from a few donors. Germline V gene data show CDR1 as SGHAT and CDR2 as FQNNGV. The J segment lost 3 bases and the V segment lost 5 bases, leaving 6 bases of the junction unmatched. This CDR3 has 14 residues. The protocol was immunoSEQ multiplex PCR, while the TCRdb copy is restricted to in-frame clones and leaves out a portion. The data show approximately 87,000 clones, around 94% seen once. In its sample, this clone was seen once. This clonotype was obtained from a human donor in good health. V usage is TRBV11-2 and J usage is TRBJ2-5; 7 nucleotides agree with TRBD1. The sample comprised T cells isolated from PBMCs. The CDR3 DNA sequence: TGTGCCAGCAGCCCTACTACAGGGGAAGAGACCCAGTACTTC. This codes for CASSPTTGEETQYF.